This is a list of T cell receptor beta chains from one sample in a study of PD-L1 blockade in urothelial cancer. Assay used: immunoSEQ multiplex PCR; TCRdb lists only in-frame clones, some missing. The profile shows about 90,000 clones, approximately 90% of them singletons. The material was PBMCs, obtained around atezolizumab (anti-PD-L1) treatment. The receptors come from a man between 60 and 75 years old with urothelial cancer. Each CDR3 is given with its conserved first and last residue. Fields, in order: D gene, CDR3 length, J gene, clone size, V gene, CDR3 DNA, CDR3 protein. A D gene is named only where the DNA matches it firmly. Some rows have no size entry. The others give once, few or many, or a class for an expanded clone.

NA	14	TRBJ1-1	NA	TRBV4-1	TGCGCCAGCAGTCCAGGGGTTTTGGGCACTGAAGCTTTCTTT	CASSPGVLGTEAFF
TRBD2	15	TRBJ2-1	NA	TRBV10-3	TGTGCCATCAGTGAGACTAGCGGGACCGGGGATGAGCAGTTCTTC	CAISETSGTGDEQFF
TRBD2	18	TRBJ2-7	NA	TRBV7-9	TGTGCCAGCAGCCAGAGCGGGAGTGGAGGCATTGTACCCTACGAGCAGTACTTC	CASSQSGSGGIVPYEQYF
NA	12	TRBJ1-2	NA	TRBV29-1	TGCAGCGTTGAATTAAACAGTTATGGCTACACCTTC	CSVELNSYGYTF
TRBD2	15	TRBJ2-7	NA	TRBV7-8	TGTGCCAGCAGCACGACGGGACTAGCGGTATACGAGCAGTACTTC	CASSTTGLAVYEQYF
NA	13	TRBJ2-3	NA	TRBV6-4	TGTGCCAGCACTAGACTGGACTACCGCTTATGGTATTTT	CASTRLDYRLWYF
NA	18	TRBJ1-2	NA	TRBV10-1	TGCGCCAGCAGTGATCTATTCGCTTTAACAGGGTTCCGCTATGGCTACACCTTC	CASSDLFALTGFRYGYTF
NA	13	TRBJ1-6	NA	TRBV5-5	TGTGCCAGCAGCTTGTCAGTTAATTCACCCCTCCACTTT	CASSLSVNSPLHF
TRBD2	15	TRBJ2-3	NA	TRBV6-1	TGTGCCAGCAGTCAAGGGGGACTAGCGGGTGATACGCAGTATTTT	CASSQGGLAGDTQYF
TRBD2	14	TRBJ2-1	NA	TRBV5-3	TGTGCCAGAAGCTTACAGCGGGAGGGCCCTTCCAGGGTCTTC	CARSLQREGPSRVF
NA	12	TRBJ1-2	NA	TRBV9	TGTGCCAGCAGCGTAGGACTTTATGGCTACACCTTC	CASSVGLYGYTF
TRBD1	14	TRBJ1-5	once	TRBV27	TGTGCCAGCAGTTTAAACAGGGGGAGCGAGCCCCAGCATTTT	CASSLNRGSEPQHF
NA	14	TRBJ1-1	NA	TRBV9	TGTGCCAGCAGCGTAGCAGGTCTTAACACTGAAGCTTTCTTT	CASSVAGLNTEAFF
TRBD2	16	TRBJ2-5	NA	TRBV2	TGTGCCAGCAAGCCTAGCGGGGGCCCGACCCGGGAGACCCAGTACTTC	CASKPSGGPTRETQYF
NA	13	TRBJ1-1	few	TRBV11-1	TGTGCCAGCAGCATCAGGACACTTGATGAAGCTTTCTTT	CASSIRTLDEAFF
NA	14	TRBJ2-3	once	TRBV5-4	TGTGCCAGCAGCCCCTACGGGAAGACAGATACGCAGTATTTT	CASSPYGKTDTQYF
NA	15	TRBJ1-4	NA	TRBV2	TGTGCCAGCAGTGCCACAGCCAACCCTAATGAAAAACTGTTTTTT	CASSATANPNEKLFF
TRBD1	17	TRBJ2-6	NA	TRBV10-3	TGTGCCATCAGTTCGGACAGGCCCACTTCAGGGGCCAACGTCCTGACTTTC	CAISSDRPTSGANVLTF
NA	16	TRBJ1-2	NA	TRBV6-1	TGTGCCAGCAGTGAAGAGAGTTTTAGACAGGCGTATGGCTACACCTTC	CASSEESFRQAYGYTF
TRBD1	16	TRBJ1-5	NA	TRBV6-6	TGTGCCAGCAGAACCGGGACAGGGGGCCCGTATCAGCCCCAGCATTTT	CASRTGTGGPYQPQHF
TRBD2	15	TRBJ2-2	once	TRBV7-7	TGTGCCAGCAGCTCCGCGGGGGGCGCGGCCGGGGAGCTGTTTTTT	CASSSAGGAAGELFF
TRBD2	15	TRBJ2-1	NA	TRBV28	TGTGCCAGCAGTTTCGGGCTAGCGGGAGGTAATGAGCAGTTCTTC	CASSFGLAGGNEQFF
NA	16	TRBJ2-4	NA	TRBV19	TGTGCCAGTAGTACCCGGGAATCACAGGGGGGGGGCATTCAGTACTTC	CASSTRESQGGGIQYF
NA	13	TRBJ2-5	NA	TRBV4-3	TGCGCCAGCAGCCAAGATCCGGGAGAGACCCAGTACTTC	CASSQDPGETQYF
NA	14	TRBJ1-4	NA	TRBV4-2	TGTGCCAGCAGCCAAGATTCGGGTAATGAAAAACTGTTTTTT	CASSQDSGNEKLFF
NA	14	TRBJ2-5	NA	TRBV19	TGTGCCAGTAGTCGTACTCGGGGATCGGAGACCCAGTACTTC	CASSRTRGSETQYF
NA	16	TRBJ2-3	NA	TRBV5-8	TGTGCCAGCAGCCCCCGGAGTTTAGGGGGGGCCCATACGCAGTATTTT	CASSPRSLGGAHTQYF
TRBD2	15	TRBJ2-5	NA	TRBV5-5	TGTGCCAGCAGCTTGTTGGAGGGAGGGCCGGAGACCCAGTACTTC	CASSLLEGGPETQYF
NA	15	TRBJ2-7	NA	TRBV6-5	TGTGCCAGCAGTTACTCCCCAGGGGGGCCCTACGAGCAGTACTTC	CASSYSPGGPYEQYF
TRBD1	14	TRBJ2-2	NA	TRBV6-1	TGTGCCAGCAAGAAAACAGGGGAACCCGGGGAGCTGTTTTTT	CASKKTGEPGELFF
TRBD1	15	TRBJ2-7	NA	TRBV6-1	TGTGCCAGCAGTACTGACAGGGCCCCGTCCTACGAGCAGTACTTC	CASSTDRAPSYEQYF
NA	15	TRBJ2-5	NA	TRBV28	TGTGCCAGCAGTCCCCAGGGGTGGGGGAGAGAGACCCAGTACTTC	CASSPQGWGRETQYF
TRBD2	15	TRBJ2-5	NA	TRBV14	TGTGCCAGCAGCCAAGCAGCGGGAGCGCGAGAGACCCAGTACTTC	CASSQAAGARETQYF
NA	11	TRBJ2-1	NA	TRBV20-1	TGCAGTGCTCGGAAGCGGAATGAGCAGTTCTTC	CSARKRNEQFF
NA	14	TRBJ2-5	NA	TRBV5-4	TGTGCCAGCAGCTTGGCTTCGGGGGAAGAGACCCAGTACTTC	CASSLASGEETQYF
TRBD1	17	TRBJ1-5	NA	TRBV5-6	TGTGCCAGCAGCTTCCCCGGGACAGGGGTGGGGGGGCAGCCCCAGCATTTT	CASSFPGTGVGGQPQHF
NA	14	TRBJ2-2	NA	TRBV19	TGTGCCAGTAGTGCGCACAGGGATACCGGGGAGCTGTTTTTT	CASSAHRDTGELFF